The 16 T cell receptor beta chains below all came from one sample that was sequenced in a study of CD8 T cells in Susac syndrome. It was with random hexamers that roughly 0.5 to 1 ug RNA was reverse transcribed. Each CDR3 protein is one row after TCRdb ran MiXCR on the immunoSEQ multiplex PCR reads. The data contain about 300,000 distinct CDR3 sequences, 92% of them seen just once; the ten biggest clones take up roughly 0.064%. The sequenced material came from CD4+ T cells from PBMCs. These receptors all come from a human donor with multiple sclerosis.

The chain has TRBV6-5 and TRBJ2-2, with a tentative D call TRBD1 (6 bases). V dropped 7 bases and J dropped 0 bases, with 21 bases sitting between them. This CDR3 has 18 residues. Looked up from germline, CDR1 is MNHEY and CDR2 is SVGAGI. The CDR3 region has the DNA TGTGCCAGCAAGTTAGAGGCGGACAGAGCCTCGAACACCGGGGAGCTGTTTTTT. It encodes CASKLEADRASNTGELFF.

This chain links TRBV6-2 or TRBV6-3 with TRBJ1-2; D is unclear. This CDR3 is 14 amino acids long. Trimming removed 2 bases at V and 8 bases at J, with 15 bases between. From germline, CDR1 is MNHEY and CDR2 SVGEGT. The CDR3 here is CASSYSQTLTGYTF. The CDR3 nucleotides read TGTGCCAGCAGTTACAGCCAGACCTTAACCGGCTACACCTTC.

CDR3 sequence reads: CATRGGGTDTQYF. In DNA, the CDR3 is TGTGCCACCCGGGGGGGCGGAACAGATACGCAGTATTTT. V usage is TRBV7-2 and J usage is TRBJ2-3, with TRBD2 matching 8 bases. CDR3 length: 13 residues. Trimming removed 10 bases from V and 3 bases from J; junction bases left unmatched: 6. Germline V gives CDR1 SGHTA, CDR2 FQGNSA.

The V call is TRBV11-1, the J call TRBJ1-4; the match to TRBD1 covers 8 bases. This CDR3 comprises 14 residues. Germline assignment: CDR1 SGHAT and CDR2 FQDESV (reference sequence). V shed 5 bases, J shed 4 bases, and the junction held 3 bases outside the gene matches. DNA for the CDR3: TGTGCCAGCAGCCCGGACAGGGTTAATGAAAAACTGTTTTTT. It encodes CASSPDRVNEKLFF. The variable domain in full, completed from reference TRBV11-1 and TRBJ1-4, reads EAEVAQSPRYKITEKSQAVAFWCDPISGHATLYWYRQILGQGPELLVQFQDESVVDDSQLPKDRFSAERLKGVDSTLKIQPAELGDSAMYLCASSPDRVNEKLFFGSGTQLSVL.

J is TRBJ1-1 and V is TRBV11-2, with 7 bases lining up with TRBD1. The V gene end was trimmed by 5 bases and the J gene end by 5 bases; junction bases not matched to a gene: 8. CDR1 is SGHAT and CDR2 is FQNNGV in the germline V gene. The CDR3 runs to 14 residues. CDR3 sequence (DNA): TGTGCCAGCAGCCAGACTACCAGGGGGACTGAAGCTTTCTTT. Translated: CASSQTTRGTEAFF.

The CDR3 DNA sequence: TGTGCCAGCAGCCTCGGGATGATCAATTCACCCCTCCACTTT. Its protein product is CASSLGMINSPLHF. This chain links TRBV14 with TRBJ1-6, with no clear D. CDR3 length: 14 residues. CDR1 SGHDN and CDR2 FVKESK come from the germline V gene. Trimming left V 4 bases short and J 7 bases short, with 11 bases between.

The V and J genes are TRBV6-1 and TRBJ1-2, with 9 nucleotides matching TRBD1. The length of the CDR3 is 17 residues. CDR1 is MNHNS, CDR2 SASEGT, per germline. With 6 bases clipped from V and 0 bases from J, the junction kept 11 bases outside the gene matches. CDR3: CASSPFDRGASNYGYTF. The CDR3 nucleotides read TGTGCCAGCAGCCCCTTCGACAGGGGGGCGTCTAACTATGGCTACACCTTC.

The CDR3 loop is CASSLRQEHTGELFF. The CDR3 nucleotides are TGTGCCAGCTCACTCAGACAGGAACACACCGGGGAGCTGTTTTTT. The V and J genes are TRBV18 and TRBJ2-2, with D possibly matching TRBD1 (6 bases). Trimming pared 4 bases from V and 3 bases from J, leaving 12 bases between. The CDR3 loop spans 15 amino acids. Germline V gives CDR1 KGHSH, CDR2 LQKENI.

This chain uses TRBV7-9 with TRBJ2-3; 10 bases align to TRBD1. Germline assignment: CDR1 SEHNR and CDR2 FQNEAQ (reference sequence). The V segment lost 5 bases and the J segment 5 bases; nucleotides outside the gene matches: 7. The CDR3 extends over 15 amino acids. CDR3 sequence (DNA): TGTGCCAGCAGCACCCGACAGGGGGCAATAGATACGCAGTATTTT. It encodes CASSTRQGAIDTQYF.

This chain joins TRBV2 and TRBJ2-5; 8 bases map to TRBD2. CDR1 and CDR2 (germline): SNHLY, FYNNEI. This CDR3 spans 14 amino acids. The trim removed 9 bases at V and 4 bases at J, leaving 10 bases unmatched. The CDR3 region has the DNA TGTGCCAGTCAAGCGGGAGCCCTTAGAGAGACCCAGTACTTC. This encodes CASQAGALRETQYF.

The sample holds one count of this clonotype. The chain recombines TRBV11-3 with TRBJ1-6; D is uncertain. The CDR3 has 16 amino acids. The V end was cut by 0 bases, the J end by 9 bases, with 15 bases between. Germline CDR1 and CDR2: SGHNT and YENEEA. The CDR3 loop reads CASSLEDPRLGSPLHF. CDR3 in DNA: TGTGCCAGCAGCTTAGAGGACCCTCGGCTTGGTTCACCCCTCCACTTT.

The chain links TRBV23-1 to TRBJ1-1, with D perhaps TRBD1 (6 bases). TRBV23-1 is an open reading frame whose function is uncertain. V gave up 0 bases and J gave up 0 bases, with 17 bases separating them. The CDR3 extends over 18 amino acids. The chain's CDR3 is CASSQSWTGAMVNTEAFF. The DNA for the CDR3 is TGCGCCAGCAGTCAATCGTGGACGGGGGCCATGGTGAACACTGAAGCTTTCTTT.

This chain links TRBV12-5 with TRBJ2-7; D possibly corresponds to TRBD1 (7 bases). Trimming took off 6 bases at V and 0 bases at J, with 15 bases between the two ends. The CDR3 extends over 15 amino acids. Per the germline V gene, CDR1 is LGHNT and CDR2 is FRNRAP. CDR3: CASGTDRDFSYEQYF. CDR3 coding DNA: TGTGCTAGTGGAACCGACAGGGACTTCTCCTACGAGCAGTACTTC. The entire variable domain, with the rest obtained from reference TRBV12-5 and TRBJ2-7, is as follows: DARVTQTPRHKVTEMGQEVTMRCQPILGHNTVFWYRQTMMQGLELLAYFRNRAPLDDSGMPKDRFSAEMPDATLATLKIQPSEPRDSAVYFCASGTDRDFSYEQYFGPGTRLTVT.

The CDR3 protein is CASSLGWRGGVTNEQFF. CDR3 bases: TGTGCCAGCAGCTTAGGTTGGCGGGGGGGCGTAACAAATGAGCAGTTCTTC. V usage is TRBV13 and J usage is TRBJ2-1; 9 positions agree with TRBD2. CDR1 PRHDT and CDR2 FYEKMQ come from the germline V gene (reference sequence). Trimming removed 0 bases from V and 7 bases from J; junction bases left unmatched: 10. The CDR3 contains 17 residues.

This clonotype was seen once. The chain employs TRBV30 and TRBJ2-7; no clear D gene. V lost 1 base, J lost 3 bases, and 4 bases lay in between. CDR1 is GTSNPN, CDR2 SVGIG, per germline (reference sequence). The CDR3 is made up of 11 amino acids. The CDR3 coding sequence is TGTGCCTGGAGTGAGGTCTACGAGCAGTACTTC. This encodes CAWSEVYEQYF.

The rearrangement joins TRBV2 to TRBJ2-2; TRBD2 matches at 7 bases. CDR1 is SNHLY and CDR2 is FYNNEI in the germline V gene. This CDR3 is built from 16 residues. V trimming: 8 bases; J trimming: 1 base; junction bases outside the gene matches: 10. The CDR3 DNA is TGTGCCAGCGGAAAAACGGGAGGACTGAACACCGGGGAGCTGTTTTTT. Amino acid sequence: CASGKTGGLNTGELFF.